This T cell receptor beta chain was sequenced for a study of CD8 T cells in Susac syndrome. An input of roughly 0.45 to 1 ug of RNA was subjected to reverse transcription using random hexamers. A multiplex approach, immunoSEQ multiplex PCR, amplified TCR beta CDR3 across 54 Vbeta and 13 Jbeta. One entry per CDR3 protein, called by TCRdb with MiXCR from the immunoSEQ multiplex PCR reads. The sample consists of 180,000 or so distinct CDR3 sequences, about 95% of them appearing once. Trimming stripped 0 bases from V and 1 base from J, with 16 bases between. Germline V gene lookup returns CDR1 DFQATT and CDR2 SNEGSKA (reference sequence). CDR3 length: 17 amino acids.

The sequenced sample was CD4+ T cells from PBMCs. The chain carries TRBV20-1 and TRBJ1-5; D gene unclear. This TCR was sampled from a human donor with Susac syndrome. The CDR3 loop reads CSARDAGRRESNQPQHF. DNA of the CDR3: TGCAGTGCTAGAGATGCGGGAAGGCGGGAGAGCAATCAGCCCCAGCATTTT.